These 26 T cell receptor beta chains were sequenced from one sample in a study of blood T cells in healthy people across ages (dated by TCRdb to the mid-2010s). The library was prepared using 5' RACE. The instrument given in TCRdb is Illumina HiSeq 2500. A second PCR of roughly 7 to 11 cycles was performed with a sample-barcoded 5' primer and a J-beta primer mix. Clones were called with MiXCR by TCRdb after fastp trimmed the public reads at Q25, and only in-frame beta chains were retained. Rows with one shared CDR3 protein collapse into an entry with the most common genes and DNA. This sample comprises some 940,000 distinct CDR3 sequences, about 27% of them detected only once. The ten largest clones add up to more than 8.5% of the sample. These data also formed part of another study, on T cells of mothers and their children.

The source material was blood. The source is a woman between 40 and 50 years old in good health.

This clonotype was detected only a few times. The CDR3, as DNA: TGTGCCAGCAGCTTAACCCCACCTGGGATCGAATCTTACTATTCCAAAAACATTCAGTACTTC. Protein sequence: CASSLTPPGIESYYSKNIQYF. The chain has TRBV7-6 and TRBJ2-4; D ambiguous. The CDR3 runs to 21 residues. The V and J ends lost 2 bases and 2 bases respectively, with 28 bases between them. CDR1 and CDR2 (germline): SGHVS, FNYEAQ.

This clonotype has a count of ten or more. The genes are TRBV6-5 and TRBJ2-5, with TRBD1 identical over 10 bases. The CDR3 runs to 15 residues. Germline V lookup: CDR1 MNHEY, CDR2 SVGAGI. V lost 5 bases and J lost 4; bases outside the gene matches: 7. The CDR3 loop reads CASSNRDRGGETQYF. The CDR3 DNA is TGTGCCAGCAGTAACCGGGACAGGGGAGGAGAGACCCAGTACTTC.

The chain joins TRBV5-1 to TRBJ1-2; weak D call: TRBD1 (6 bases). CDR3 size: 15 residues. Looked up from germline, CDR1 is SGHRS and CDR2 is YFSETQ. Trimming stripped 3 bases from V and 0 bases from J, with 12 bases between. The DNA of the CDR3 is TGCGCCAGCAGCTCAGGGGTCACACCTAACTATGGCTACACCTTC. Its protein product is CASSSGVTPNYGYTF.

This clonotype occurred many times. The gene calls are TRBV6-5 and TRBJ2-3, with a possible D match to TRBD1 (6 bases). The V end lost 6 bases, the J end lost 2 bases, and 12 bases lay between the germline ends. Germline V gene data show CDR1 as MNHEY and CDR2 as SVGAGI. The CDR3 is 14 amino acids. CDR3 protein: CASRRQAYTDTQYF. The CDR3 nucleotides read TGTGCCAGCAGGCGACAGGCATACACAGATACGCAGTATTTT.

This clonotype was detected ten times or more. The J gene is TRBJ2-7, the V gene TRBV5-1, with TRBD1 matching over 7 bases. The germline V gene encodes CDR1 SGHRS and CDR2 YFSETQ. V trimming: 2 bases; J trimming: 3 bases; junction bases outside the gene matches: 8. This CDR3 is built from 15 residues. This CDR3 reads CASSFTGTADYEQYF. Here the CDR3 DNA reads TGCGCCAGCAGCTTTACCGGGACAGCTGACTACGAGCAGTACTTC. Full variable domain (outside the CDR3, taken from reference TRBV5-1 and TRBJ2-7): KAGVTQTPRYLIKTRGQQVTLSCSPISGHRSVSWYQQTPGQGLQFLFEYFSETQRNKGNFPGRFSGRQFSNSRSEMNVSTLELGDSALYLCASSFTGTADYEQYFGPGTRLTVT.

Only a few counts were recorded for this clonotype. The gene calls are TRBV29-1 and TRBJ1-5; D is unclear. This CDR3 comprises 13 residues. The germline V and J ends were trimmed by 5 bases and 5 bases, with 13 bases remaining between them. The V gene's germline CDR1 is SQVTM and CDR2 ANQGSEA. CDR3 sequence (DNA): TGCAGCGTTACTACGGGGTACGATCAGCCCCAGCATTTT. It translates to CSVTTGYDQPQHF.

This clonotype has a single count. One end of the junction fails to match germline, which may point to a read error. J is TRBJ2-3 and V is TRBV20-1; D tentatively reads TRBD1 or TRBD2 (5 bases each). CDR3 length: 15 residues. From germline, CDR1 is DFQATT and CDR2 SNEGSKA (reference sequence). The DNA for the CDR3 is TGCAGTGGTAACAGTCTGGGGCGGGCCGCAGATGCGCAGTATTTT. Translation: CSGNSLGRAADAQYF.

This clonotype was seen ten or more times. CDR3: CASSYGGQGLETQYF. The CDR3 DNA follows: TGTGCCAGCAGTTACGGGGGACAGGGACTGGAGACCCAGTACTTC. The chain employs TRBV6-6 and TRBJ2-5; 9 bases match TRBD1. CDR1 MNHNY and CDR2 SVGAGI come from the germline V gene (reference sequence). J lost 5 bases, V lost 2 bases, and 6 bases had no gene match. This CDR3 region has 15 residues.

CDR3 sequence (DNA): TGTGCCAGCAGCCAACAGGGACAGTCCTACAATGAGCAGTTCTTC. This encodes CASSQQGQSYNEQFF. The V call is TRBV3-1, the J call TRBJ2-1; 7 positions match TRBD1. Germline V gene lookup returns CDR1 LGHDT and CDR2 YNNKEL (reference sequence). With 2 bases clipped from V and 1 base from J, the junction kept 2 bases outside the gene matches. This CDR3 contains 15 residues.

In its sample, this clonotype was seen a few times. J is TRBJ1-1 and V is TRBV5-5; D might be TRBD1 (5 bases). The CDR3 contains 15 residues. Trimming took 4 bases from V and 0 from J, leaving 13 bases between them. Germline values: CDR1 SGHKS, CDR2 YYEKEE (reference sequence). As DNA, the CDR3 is TGTGCCAGCAGCATAGACGGGGGACTGAACACTGAAGCTTTCTTT. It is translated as CASSIDGGLNTEAFF.

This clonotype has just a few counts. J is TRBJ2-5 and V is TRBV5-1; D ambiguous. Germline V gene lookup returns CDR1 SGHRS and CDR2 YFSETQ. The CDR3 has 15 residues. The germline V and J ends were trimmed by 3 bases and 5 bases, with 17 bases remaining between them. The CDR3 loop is CASSSYRGSQETQYF. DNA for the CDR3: TGCGCCAGCAGCTCTTACAGAGGAAGCCAGGAGACCCAGTACTTC.

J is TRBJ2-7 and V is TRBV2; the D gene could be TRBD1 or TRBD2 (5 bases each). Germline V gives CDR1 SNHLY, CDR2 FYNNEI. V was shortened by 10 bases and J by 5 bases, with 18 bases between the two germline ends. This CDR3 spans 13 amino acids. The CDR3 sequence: CATNPGPGNEQYF. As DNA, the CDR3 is TGTGCCACCAACCCGGGACCGGGAAACGAGCAGTACTTC.

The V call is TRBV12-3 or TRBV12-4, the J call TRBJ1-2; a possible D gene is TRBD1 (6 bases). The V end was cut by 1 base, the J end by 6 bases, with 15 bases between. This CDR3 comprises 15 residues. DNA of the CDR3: TGTGCCAGCAGTTTAGACAGGGAAAGGATGAATGGCTACACCTTC. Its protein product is CASSLDRERMNGYTF.

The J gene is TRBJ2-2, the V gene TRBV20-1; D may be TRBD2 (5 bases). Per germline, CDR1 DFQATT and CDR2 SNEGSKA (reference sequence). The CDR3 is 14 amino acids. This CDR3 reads CSARRGLGAGELFF. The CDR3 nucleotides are TGCAGCGCGAGACGGGGTCTTGGGGCCGGGGAGCTGTTTTTT.

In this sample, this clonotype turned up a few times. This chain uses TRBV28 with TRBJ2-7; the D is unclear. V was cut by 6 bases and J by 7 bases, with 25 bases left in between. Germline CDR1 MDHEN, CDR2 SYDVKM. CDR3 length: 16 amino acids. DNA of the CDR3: TGTGCCAGCAGCCTTGGAACAAGAATCCACAGCACTGAGCAGTACTTC. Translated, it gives CASSLGTRIHSTEQYF.

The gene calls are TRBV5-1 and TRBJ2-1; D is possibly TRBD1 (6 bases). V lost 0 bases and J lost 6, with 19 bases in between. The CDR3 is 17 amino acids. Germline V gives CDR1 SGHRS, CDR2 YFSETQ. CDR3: CASSLARIRDNCNEQFF. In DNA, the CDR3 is TGCGCCAGCAGCTTGGCCCGAATCCGGGACAATTGCAATGAGCAGTTCTTC.

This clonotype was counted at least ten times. CDR3 in amino acids: CATSSSSPQANYGYTF. CDR3 nucleotide sequence: TGTGCCACCAGCAGTTCATCCCCACAAGCTAACTATGGCTACACCTTC. The genes are TRBV15 and TRBJ1-2; D ambiguous. V lost 3 bases to trimming and J lost 0 bases, with 14 bases between them. The CDR3 loop spans 16 amino acids. Germline CDR1 is LNHNV and CDR2 is YYDKDF (reference sequence).

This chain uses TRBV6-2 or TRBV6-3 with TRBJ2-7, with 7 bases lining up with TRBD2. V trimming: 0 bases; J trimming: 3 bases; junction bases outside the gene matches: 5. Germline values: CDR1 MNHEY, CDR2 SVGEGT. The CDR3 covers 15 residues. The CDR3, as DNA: TGTGCCAGCAGTTACTCGGGCGGGGGAATCTACGAGCAGTACTTC. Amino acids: CASSYSGGGIYEQYF.

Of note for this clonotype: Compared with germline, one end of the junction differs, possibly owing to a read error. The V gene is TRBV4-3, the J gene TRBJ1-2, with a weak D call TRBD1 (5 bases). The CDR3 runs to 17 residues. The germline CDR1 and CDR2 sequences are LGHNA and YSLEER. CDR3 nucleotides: TGCGTCAGCAGCCAGAATGCCTTAGCGGGGGTGGGCTATGGCTACACCTTC. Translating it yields CVSSQNALAGVGYGYTF.

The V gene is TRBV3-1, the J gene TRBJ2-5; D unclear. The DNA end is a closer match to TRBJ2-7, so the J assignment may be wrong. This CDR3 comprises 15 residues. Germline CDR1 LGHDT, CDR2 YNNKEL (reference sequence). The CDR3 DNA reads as TGTGCCAGCAGCCAAGTAGGGATGCTCCCCTACGAGCAGTACTTC. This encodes CASSQVGMLPYEQYF.

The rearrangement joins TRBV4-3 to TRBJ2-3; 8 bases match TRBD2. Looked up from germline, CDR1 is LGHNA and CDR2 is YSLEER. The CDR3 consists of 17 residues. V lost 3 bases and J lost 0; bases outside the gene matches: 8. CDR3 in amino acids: CASSQRGSGASTDTQYF. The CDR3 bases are TGCGCCAGCAGCCAGCGGGGTAGCGGGGCTAGCACAGATACGCAGTATTTT.

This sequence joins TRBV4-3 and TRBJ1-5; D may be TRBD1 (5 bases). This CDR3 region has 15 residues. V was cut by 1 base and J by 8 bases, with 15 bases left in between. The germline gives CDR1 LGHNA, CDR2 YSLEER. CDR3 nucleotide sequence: TGCGCCAGCAGCCAAGTGGGCAGGGATAGGGAGCCCCAGCATTTT. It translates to CASSQVGRDREPQHF.

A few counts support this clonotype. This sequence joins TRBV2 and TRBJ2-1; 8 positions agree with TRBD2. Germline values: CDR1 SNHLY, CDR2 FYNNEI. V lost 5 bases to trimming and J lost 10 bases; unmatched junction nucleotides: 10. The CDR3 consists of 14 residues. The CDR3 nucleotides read TGTGCCAGCAGTATCCGGGGGGGCCCCACGGAGCAGTTCTTC. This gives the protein CASSIRGGPTEQFF.

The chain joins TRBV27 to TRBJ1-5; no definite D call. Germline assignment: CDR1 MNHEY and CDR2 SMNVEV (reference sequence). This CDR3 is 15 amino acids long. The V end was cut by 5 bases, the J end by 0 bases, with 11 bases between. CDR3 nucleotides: TGTGCCAGCAGTGAAGGCAGGCTTAGCAATCAGCCCCAGCATTTT. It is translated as CASSEGRLSNQPQHF.

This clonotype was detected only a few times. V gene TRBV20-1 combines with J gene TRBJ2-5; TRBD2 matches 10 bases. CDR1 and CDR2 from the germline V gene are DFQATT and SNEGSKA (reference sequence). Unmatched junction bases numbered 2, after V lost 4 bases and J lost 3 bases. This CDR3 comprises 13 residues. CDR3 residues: CSATSGGEETQYF. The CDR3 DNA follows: TGCAGTGCTACCAGCGGGGGGGAAGAGACCCAGTACTTC.

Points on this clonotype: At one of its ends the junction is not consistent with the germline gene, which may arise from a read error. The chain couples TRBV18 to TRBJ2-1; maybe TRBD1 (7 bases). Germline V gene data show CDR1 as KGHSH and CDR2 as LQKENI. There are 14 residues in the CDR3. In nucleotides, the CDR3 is TGTGCCAACTCACCTCAGGGGGGCCACAATGAGCAGTTCTTC. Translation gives CANSPQGGHNEQFF.